Below are 21 T cell receptor beta chains sequenced from a single sample in a study of CD8 T cells in ankylosing spondylitis. In TCRdb, the 5' RACE reads were re-called with MiXCR into one record per CDR3 protein. Among 300,000 to 350,000 distinct CDR3 sequences listed, around 20% were seen once. Material for sequencing was blood, either unsorted or a sorted T cell fraction (not recorded which). Receptors originate from a female donor with ankylosing spondylitis or in good health (not recorded which).

The chain has TRBV20-1 and TRBJ2-7; no reliable D call. With 5 bases removed from V and 7 bases from J, the gap between germline ends came to 12 bases. The CDR3 runs 11 residues. The germline CDR1 and CDR2 sequences are DFQATT and SNEGSKA (reference sequence). The DNA for the CDR3 is TGCAGTGCTGGACGTGAAAGGGAGCAGTACTTC. Its translation is CSAGREREQYF.

The gene calls are TRBV20-1 and TRBJ2-5; D is unresolved. The CDR3 has 14 residues. Germline V gene data show CDR1 as DFQATT and CDR2 as SNEGSKA (reference sequence). V was trimmed by 3 bases and J by 0 bases, leaving 11 bases between them. CDR3 region: CSASESGYQETQYF. CDR3 in DNA: TGCAGTGCTAGTGAATCAGGATACCAAGAGACCCAGTACTTC.

This clonotype was counted many times. This chain links TRBV6-1 with TRBJ1-5, with a weak D call TRBD1 (6 bases). The CDR3 covers 14 residues. Looked up from germline, CDR1 is MNHNS and CDR2 is SASEGT. Trimming removed 6 bases from V and 4 bases from J, with 13 bases in between. CDR3 sequence reads: CASRKGDGNQPQHF. CDR3 DNA: TGTGCCAGCAGGAAGGGGGATGGTAATCAGCCCCAGCATTTT.

This clonotype has a count of ten or more. This sequence joins TRBV12-3 or TRBV12-4 and TRBJ2-7; D possibly matches TRBD1 or TRBD2 (5 bases each). The CDR3 has 13 amino acids. Trimming cost V 8 bases and J 1 base, with 12 bases left between them. CDR3 coding DNA: TGTGCCAGCGGCAGGGAGTTTTCCTACGAGCAGTACTTC. As protein: CASGREFSYEQYF.

This chain links TRBV28 with TRBJ2-7, with 11 positions matching TRBD2. This CDR3 has 14 amino acids. From germline, CDR1 is MDHEN and CDR2 SYDVKM. The V gene end was trimmed by 2 bases and the J gene end by 7 bases; junction bases not matched to a gene: 4. The CDR3 is CASSLVAGGREQYF. CDR3 DNA: TGTGCCAGCAGTTTAGTAGCGGGAGGGCGGGAGCAGTACTTC.

This clonotype was seen only a few times. This chain links TRBV10-3 with TRBJ2-7; a weak D match, TRBD2 (7 bases). This CDR3 is 14 amino acids long. The ends were cut back, 5 bases at V and 5 bases at J, with 16 bases in the middle. In germline, CDR1 is ENHRY, CDR2 SYGVKD. CDR3 nucleotides: TGTGCCATCAGTCAGGGGCTAGCGGAGAACGAGCAGTACTTC. This sequence encodes CAISQGLAENEQYF.

The chain carries TRBV6-5 and TRBJ2-2; the D is unclear. Germline lookup yields CDR1 MNHEY and CDR2 SVGAGI. The CDR3 runs to 15 residues. V lost 0 bases and J 8 bases, leaving 13 bases between the germline ends. CDR3 sequence: CASSYSRKGGGELFF. The CDR3, as DNA: TGTGCCAGCAGTTACTCGAGAAAGGGTGGTGGGGAGCTGTTTTTT.

This clonotype occurred many times. This rearrangement joins TRBV20-1 to TRBJ2-7; no firm D call. Germline CDR1 reads DFQATT; CDR2 reads SNEGSKA (reference sequence). This CDR3 contains 13 residues. The ends were cut back, 3 bases at V and 2 bases at J, with 11 bases in the middle. CDR3 amino acids: CSASTFGAYEQYF. DNA of the CDR3: TGCAGTGCTAGCACCTTTGGGGCCTACGAGCAGTACTTC.

In this sample, this clonotype turned up a few times. This sequence joins TRBV15 and TRBJ1-4; D gene unclear. Germline assignment: CDR1 LNHNV and CDR2 YYDKDF (reference sequence). The V end lost 0 bases, the J end lost 3 bases, and 8 bases lay between the germline ends. The CDR3 is 15 amino acids. The DNA of the CDR3 is TGTGCCACCAGCAGAGATCCGAAGGCTAATGAAAAACTGTTTTTT. Encoded protein: CATSRDPKANEKLFF.

This clonotype was detected a few times. This chain links TRBV12-3 or TRBV12-4 with TRBJ2-5, with 11 positions matching TRBD2. V lost 3 bases to trimming and J lost 5 bases; unmatched junction nucleotides: 17. The CDR3 is 19 amino acids. The CDR3 DNA is TGTGCCAGCAGTTTTTACCGACTAGCGGGAAAATCGAAGGGGGAGACCCAGTACTTC. Its translation is CASSFYRLAGKSKGETQYF.

This clonotype was picked up a small number of times. The V call is TRBV5-1, the J call TRBJ2-6; 7 bases agree with TRBD2. The CDR3 sequence is 17 residues long. Germline V gene sequence: CDR1 SGHRS, CDR2 YFSETQ. V shed 4 bases, J shed 2 bases, and the junction held 9 bases outside the gene matches. The CDR3 coding sequence is TGCGCCAGCAGCATGTCGGGGGGAAATACTGGGGCCAACGTCCTGACTTTC. This translates into CASSMSGGNTGANVLTF. Based on the CDR3 plus reference TRBV5-1 and TRBJ2-6, the full variable domain is KAGVTQTPRYLIKTRGQQVTLSCSPISGHRSVSWYQQTPGQGLQFLFEYFSETQRNKGNFPGRFSGRQFSNSRSEMNVSTLELGDSALYLCASSMSGGNTGANVLTFGAGSRLTVL.

This sequence joins TRBV11-2 and TRBJ1-1; a weak D match, TRBD1 (6 bases). CDR1 and CDR2 from the germline V gene are SGHAT and FQNNGV. The CDR3 is made up of 13 amino acids. The ends were cut back, 3 bases at V and 4 bases at J, with 9 bases in the middle. The CDR3 reads CASSFTGTTEAFF. The CDR3 nucleotides read TGTGCCAGCAGCTTCACAGGGACCACTGAAGCTTTCTTT.

A few counts support this clonotype. This sequence joins TRBV6-1 and TRBJ2-2, with TRBD2 identical over 8 bases. Per the germline V gene, CDR1 is MNHNS and CDR2 is SASEGT. Trimming took 6 bases from V and 7 from J; bases not matched to a gene: 7. The CDR3 extends over 14 amino acids. This CDR3 reads CASSPGGANGELFF. CDR3 bases: TGTGCCAGCAGCCCCGGGGGGGCGAACGGGGAGCTGTTTTTT.

Ten or more counts support this clonotype. The rearrangement joins TRBV29-1 to TRBJ2-7, with D unresolved. The V end lost 4 bases, the J end lost 1 base, and 11 bases lay between the germline ends. The CDR3 extends over 13 amino acids. Germline V lookup: CDR1 SQVTM, CDR2 ANQGSEA. The chain's CDR3 is CSVGVASSYEQYF. The CDR3 coding sequence is TGCAGCGTTGGGGTAGCTTCTTCCTACGAGCAGTACTTC.

The chain links TRBV7-2 to TRBJ2-1; 10 bases fit TRBD1. Losses at the gene ends were 5 bases for V and 5 bases for J; bases not matched to a gene: 12. This CDR3 spans 17 amino acids. CDR1 SGHTA and CDR2 FQGNSA come from the germline V gene. The CDR3, as DNA: TGTGCCAGCAGCACCCAGACAGGGGGCGTTAGTCACAATGAGCAGTTCTTC. As protein: CASSTQTGGVSHNEQFF.

The chain carries TRBV11-2 and TRBJ2-2; 10 bases are a match to TRBD2. The CDR3 loop spans 16 amino acids. CDR1 and CDR2 from the germline V gene are SGHAT and FQNNGV. V lost 1 base to trimming and J lost 6 bases; unmatched junction nucleotides: 5. The CDR3: CASSLATGLASGELFF. The DNA for the CDR3 is TGTGCCAGCAGCTTAGCCACGGGACTAGCGTCCGGGGAGCTGTTTTTT.

In its sample, this clonotype was seen a few times. The chain combines TRBV13 with TRBJ2-7; no clear D. CDR1 is PRHDT and CDR2 is FYEKMQ in the germline V gene (reference sequence). Trimming pared 2 bases from V and 4 bases from J, leaving 9 bases between. The length of the CDR3 is 13 residues. CDR3 amino acids: CASSLFNRYEQYF. In nucleotides, the CDR3 is TGTGCCAGCAGCTTATTCAATCGGTACGAGCAGTACTTC.

This clonotype was counted between two and nine times. V gene TRBV20-1 combines with J gene TRBJ2-5, with 8 nucleotides matching TRBD2. Germline CDR1 is DFQATT and CDR2 is SNEGSKA (reference sequence). V was clipped by 4 bases and J by 2 bases; unmatched bases: 6. The CDR3 is 14 amino acids. DNA of the CDR3: TGCAGTGCTAATAGCGGGAATTCGCAAGAGACCCAGTACTTC. Its translation: CSANSGNSQETQYF.

The CDR3 DNA reads as TGCGCCAGCAGCTTGGGAGAGGGTTCGGAGACCCAGTACTTC. As protein: CASSLGEGSETQYF. This chain joins TRBV5-1 and TRBJ2-5; maybe TRBD2 (5 bases). Germline V gives CDR1 SGHRS, CDR2 YFSETQ. CDR3 length: 14 amino acids. V lost 0 bases and J 5 bases, leaving 11 bases between the germline ends.

The chain combines TRBV28 with TRBJ2-6, with D possibly being TRBD2 (5 bases). In germline, CDR1 is MDHEN, CDR2 SYDVKM. The germline V and J ends were trimmed by 3 bases and 4 bases, with 10 bases remaining between them. The CDR3 is 15 residues long. For the CDR3, the DNA is TGTGCCAGCAGTTTGCGAGGGCAAGGGGCCAACGTCCTGACTTTC. Encoded protein: CASSLRGQGANVLTF. Full variable domain (outside the CDR3, taken from reference TRBV28 and TRBJ2-6): DVKVTQSSRYLVKRTGEKVFLECVQDMDHENMFWYRQDPGLGLRLIYFSYDVKMKEKGDIPEGYSVSREKKERFSLILESASTNQTSMYLCASSLRGQGANVLTFGAGSRLTVL.

The chain uses TRBV20-1 and TRBJ1-1; D possibly corresponds to TRBD1 (5 bases). CDR3 length: 14 amino acids. CDR1 DFQATT and CDR2 SNEGSKA come from the germline V gene (reference sequence). V gave up 3 bases and J gave up 1 base, with 12 bases separating them. CDR3 sequence: CSASNRRRNTEAFF. The CDR3 region has the DNA TGCAGTGCTAGTAACAGGCGGAGGAACACTGAAGCTTTCTTT.